What follows are 18 T cell receptor beta chains derived from one specimen sequenced in a study of blood T cells in healthy people across ages. Primed by a sample-barcoded 5' primer and a J-beta primer mix, a second PCR proceeded for about 7 to 11 cycles. TCRdb redid the calling of the 5' RACE reads with MiXCR, one entry per CDR3 protein. This repertoire shows roughly 680,000 distinct CDR3 sequences, over 20% found once; its top ten account for approximately 3.7%. The specimen was blood. These receptors were taken from a man between 65 and 85 years old in good health.

The count of this clonotype is one. V and J are TRBV29-1 and TRBJ2-7; 16 positions match TRBD2. Unmatched junction bases numbered 11, after V lost 6 bases and J lost 0 bases. Looked up from germline, CDR1 is SQVTM and CDR2 is ANQGSEA. This CDR3 comprises 18 residues. The CDR3 DNA reads as TGCAGCGTCTCGGGGGGACTAGCGGGGGGGAGGACCTCCTACGAGCAGTACTTC. Amino acid sequence: CSVSGGLAGGRTSYEQYF.

The chain uses TRBV6-2 or TRBV6-3 and TRBJ2-7; 7 nucleotides match TRBD1. V gave up 6 bases and J gave up 6 bases; unmatched junction bases: 5. Per the germline V gene, CDR1 is MNHEY and CDR2 is SVGEGT. This CDR3 is built from 12 residues. The CDR3: CASRTGRGEQYF. In nucleotides, the CDR3 is TGTGCCAGCAGGACAGGGCGAGGCGAGCAGTACTTC.

In its sample, this clonotype was seen a few times. The chain has TRBV15 and TRBJ1-5, with a tentative D call TRBD1 (5 bases). V lost 4 bases and J lost 6, with 10 bases in between. The CDR3 extends over 13 amino acids. Germline CDR1 reads LNHNV; CDR2 reads YYDKDF (reference sequence). The CDR3 DNA reads TGTGCCACCAGCAAGGACATCGGTCAGCCCCAGCATTTT. As protein: CATSKDIGQPQHF.

This clonotype was counted between two and nine times. The chain carries TRBV27 and TRBJ2-1, with 11 nucleotides matching TRBD2. The V gene end was trimmed by 4 bases and the J gene end by 8 bases; junction bases not matched to a gene: 7. Germline V CDR1 and CDR2: MNHEY, SMNVEV (reference sequence). The CDR3 loop spans 15 amino acids. The CDR3 coding sequence is TGTGCCAGCAGTTCCTTGGCTAGCGGGAGGTATGAGCAGTTCTTC. Protein sequence: CASSSLASGRYEQFF.

Only a few counts were recorded for this clonotype. The CDR3 reads CASSQDPSGRAHEQFF. In DNA form, the CDR3 reads TGCGCCAGCAGCCAAGATCCCAGCGGGAGGGCCCATGAGCAGTTCTTC. The chain employs TRBV4-1 and TRBJ2-5; the match to TRBD2 covers 10 bases. The J call may be wrong; the DNA end is better matched by TRBJ2-1. Germline-derived CDR1 and CDR2 are MGHRA and YSYEKL. CDR3 size: 16 residues.

This chain connects TRBV7-2 to TRBJ2-3; 7 positions match TRBD1. In germline, CDR1 is SGHTA, CDR2 FQGNSA. The junction had 4 bases not matched to a gene; V was cut back by 5 bases and J by 2 bases. The CDR3 sequence is 14 residues long. The CDR3 here is CASSNRGLTDTQYF. CDR3 DNA: TGTGCCAGCAGCAACAGGGGTCTCACAGATACGCAGTATTTT.

This clonotype was counted a few times. The chain recombines TRBV2 with TRBJ2-1; the match to TRBD2 covers 9 bases. The V gene's germline CDR1 is SNHLY and CDR2 FYNNEI. The CDR3 covers 15 residues. J was trimmed by 2 bases and V by 6 bases; bases with no gene match: 5. The CDR3 spells CASSIAGVAYNEQFF. As DNA, the CDR3 is TGTGCCAGCAGCATAGCGGGAGTAGCCTACAATGAGCAGTTCTTC.

In its sample, this clonotype was seen a few times. The V gene is TRBV28, the J gene TRBJ2-1, with 9 bases matching TRBD1. The V gene's germline CDR1 is MDHEN and CDR2 SYDVKM. There are 14 residues in the CDR3. Germline trimming cut 5 bases from V and 7 bases from J; bases unmatched to any gene: 6. CDR3 sequence (DNA): TGTGCCAGCAGTGGCGGACAGGGGCGGAATGAGCAGTTCTTC. It translates to CASSGGQGRNEQFF.

This clonotype was found a few times. The chain combines TRBV20-1 with TRBJ2-1, with 13 bases matching TRBD2. V dropped 6 bases and J dropped 5; count of bases not matched to a gene: 4. CDR3 length equals 14 residues. Per germline, CDR1 DFQATT and CDR2 SNEGSKA (reference sequence). CDR3 in DNA: TGCAGTGCAACCGGGACTAGCGGGGACAATGAGCAGTTCTTC. It is translated as CSATGTSGDNEQFF.

This clonotype was observed a handful of times. The chain recombines TRBV20-1 with TRBJ1-1, with 11 nucleotides matching TRBD1. Losses at the gene ends were 5 bases for V and 6 bases for J; bases not matched to a gene: 2. The CDR3 consists of 12 residues. Germline V gives CDR1 DFQATT, CDR2 SNEGSKA (reference sequence). The CDR3 DNA follows: TGCAGTGCTGGGGGACAGGGGGCTGAAGCTTTCTTT. It specifies CSAGGQGAEAFF.

Comments on this clonotype: One junction end disagrees with the germline gene, perhaps due to a read error. This chain joins TRBV7-8 and TRBJ1-4; D ambiguous. The CDR3 runs to 14 residues. Germline CDR1 is SGHVS and CDR2 is FQNEAQ. The CDR3 sequence: CASNLAQKGEKLFF. CDR3 in DNA: TGTGCCAGCAACTTAGCACAGAAGGGTGAAAAACTGTTTTTT.

The chain recombines TRBV2 with TRBJ2-2, with TRBD2 identical over 8 bases. The CDR3 length is 14 residues. V trimming: 6 bases; J trimming: 0 bases; junction bases outside the gene matches: 0. The germline gives CDR1 SNHLY, CDR2 FYNNEI. CDR3 bases: TGTGCCAGCAGGGGACTAGCGAACACCGGGGAGCTGTTTTTT. The encoded protein is CASRGLANTGELFF.

This clonotype was detected only a few times. The V and J genes are TRBV10-2 and TRBJ1-4; unclear D gene. CDR1 and CDR2 (germline): WSHSY, SAAADI. The ends were cut back, 0 bases at V and 4 bases at J, with 6 bases in the middle. CDR3 size: 14 residues. CDR3 loop: CASSESQSNEKLFF. The CDR3 DNA sequence: TGCGCCAGCAGTGAGTCGCAAAGTAATGAAAAACTGTTTTTT.

This sequence joins TRBV7-2 and TRBJ2-7; D possibly corresponds to TRBD2 (5 bases). The V gene lost 3 bases and the J gene lost 0 bases, with 12 bases spanning the gap. The CDR3 is made up of 15 amino acids. Germline V gene lookup returns CDR1 SGHTA and CDR2 FQGNSA. CDR3 in amino acids: CASSLERFSSYEQYF. The CDR3 coding sequence is TGTGCCAGCAGCTTGGAGCGGTTTAGCTCCTACGAGCAGTACTTC.

This clonotype has a handful of counts. V and J are TRBV25-1 and TRBJ2-7; TRBD1 or TRBD2 may be the D gene (5 bases each). Trimming stripped 1 base from V and 6 bases from J, with 16 bases between. The CDR3 contains 15 residues. CDR1 MGHDK and CDR2 SYGVNS come from the germline V gene. This chain's CDR3 is CASSEWGNMGAEQYF. For the CDR3, the DNA is TGTGCCAGCAGTGAATGGGGGAATATGGGTGCCGAGCAGTACTTC.

The chain carries TRBV27 and TRBJ1-5; a weak D match, TRBD1 (5 bases). Germline loops: CDR1 MNHEY, CDR2 SMNVEV (reference sequence). With 3 bases removed from V and 2 bases from J, the gap between germline ends came to 8 bases. CDR3 length: 14 residues. CDR3 residues: CASSFKGGNQPQHF. The CDR3 DNA reads TGTGCCAGCAGTTTTAAAGGGGGCAATCAGCCCCAGCATTTT.

There are a few counts of this clonotype. The J gene is TRBJ2-5, the V gene TRBV12-3 or TRBV12-4; D possibly corresponds to TRBD1 (5 bases). The CDR3 has 16 residues. The germline V and J ends were trimmed by 5 bases and 5 bases, with 21 bases remaining between them. The CDR3 nucleotides read TGTGCCAGCAGTACCTCCAGGGAAATCGAGAGCGAGACCCAGTACTTC. Translated: CASSTSREIESETQYF.

The J gene is TRBJ2-6, the V gene TRBV2; no definite D call. Germline CDR1 reads SNHLY; CDR2 reads FYNNEI. CDR3 length: 14 residues. Trimming shortened V by 6 bases and J by 1 base, and 7 bases separated the two germline ends. The CDR3 protein is CASRSASGANVLTF. The CDR3 DNA reads TGTGCCAGCAGAAGCGCTTCTGGGGCCAACGTCCTGACTTTC.